This TCR beta chain appears in the sequencing data of a study of blood T cell repertoires in COVID-19. Sequencing used immunoSEQ multiplex PCR; TCRdb keeps in-frame clones, though not all of them. Altogether about 220,000 clones are present, 80% to 90% being singletons, with the ten largest covering approximately 3.8%. V lost 1 base, J lost 4 bases, and 11 bases lay in between. Germline V CDR1 and CDR2: LNHDA, SQIVND (reference sequence). This CDR3 has 15 amino acids. Across under 25 US areas, participants ranged in age from roughly 18 to 89 years. The chain couples TRBV19 to TRBJ1-3; D is possibly TRBD1 (5 bases). Sequenced sample: PBMCs or T cells enriched from blood (not recorded which). This receptor was obtained from a woman aged 18 to 35 in a cohort exposed to, infected with or recovered from COVID-19 (not recorded which). For the CDR3, the DNA is TGTGCCAGTAGTATAGTAGCAGGGCGCGGAAACACCATATATTTT. It translates to CASSIVAGRGNTIYF. The entire variable domain, with the rest obtained from reference TRBV19 and TRBJ1-3, is as follows: DGGITQSPKYLFRKEGQNVTLSCEQNLNHDAMYWYRQDPGQGLRLIYYSQIVNDFQKGDIAEGYSVSREKKESFPLTVTSAQKNPTAFYLCASSIVAGRGNTIYFGEGSWLTVV.